The 9 T cell receptor beta chains below were found in one sample sequenced in a study of shared clonotypes between healthy human individuals. Sequenced by immunoSEQ multiplex PCR; TCRdb stores in-frame clones only, minus some. The sample holds more than 2,000,000 clones; more than 85% are singletons and the top ten take under 0.45%. Sequenced material: naive CD4+ T cells from PBMCs. Subset in this sample: CD45RA+ positively selected. The receptors were sampled from a man younger than 30 in good health. Some clones in this sample may be carry-over from other donors' samples.

In this sample, this clone turned up once. The chain employs TRBV25-1 and TRBJ2-2; D might be TRBD1 or TRBD2, each matching 6 bases. V was clipped by 2 bases and J by 4 bases, with 17 bases between them. The CDR3 is 17 residues long. Germline V gene sequence: CDR1 MGHDK, CDR2 SYGVNS. CDR3 DNA: TGTGCCAGCAGTGAACTAGGGGGGCGCGACGCCACCGGGGAGCTGTTTTTT. As protein: CASSELGGRDATGELFF.

The gene calls are TRBV4-3 and TRBJ2-1; D remains ambiguous. From germline, CDR1 is LGHNA and CDR2 YSLEER. Trimming shortened V by 5 bases and J by 0 bases, and 11 bases separated the two germline ends. This CDR3 spans 15 amino acids. CDR3 loop: CASSERASSYNEQFF. DNA of the CDR3: TGCGCCAGCAGCGAGAGAGCAAGCTCCTACAATGAGCAGTTCTTC.

This rearrangement joins TRBV29-1 to TRBJ2-5, with a tentative D call TRBD2 (6 bases). This CDR3 spans 13 amino acids. Deletions cut 8 bases from V and 7 bases from J, with 20 bases between. The germline CDR1 and CDR2 sequences are SQVTM and ANQGSEA. The CDR3 spells CSMCLQGRGTQYF. The CDR3 DNA reads as TGCAGCATGTGCCTACAAGGGCGGGGGACCCAGTACTTC.

The gene calls are TRBV5-1 and TRBJ2-6, with D unclear. The CDR3 spans 18 residues. Germline V gene sequence: CDR1 SGHRS, CDR2 YFSETQ. V gave up 5 bases and J gave up 0 bases, with 18 bases separating them. CDR3 coding DNA: TGCGCCAGCAGTCCAGATTTTTCTTTTAGCTCTGGGGCCAACGTCCTGACTTTC. This gives the protein CASSPDFSFSSGANVLTF. The complete variable domain, with remaining parts taken from reference TRBV5-1 and TRBJ2-6, reads KAGVTQTPRYLIKTRGQQVTLSCSPISGHRSVSWYQQTPGQGLQFLFEYFSETQRNKGNFPGRFSGRQFSNSRSEMNVSTLELGDSALYLCASSPDFSFSSGANVLTFGAGSRLTVL.

V usage is TRBV19 and J usage is TRBJ2-6; the match to TRBD1 covers 9 bases. CDR3 length equals 19 residues. V dropped 6 bases and J dropped 0; count of bases not matched to a gene: 12. Per the germline V gene, CDR1 is LNHDA and CDR2 is SQIVND (reference sequence). The CDR3 coding sequence is TGTGCCAGTAGCCCCCCAATGGGACAGGGCTTCTCTGGGGCCAACGTCCTGACTTTC. This sequence encodes CASSPPMGQGFSGANVLTF.

The count of this clone is one. J is TRBJ2-3 and V is TRBV10-3; 12 bases match TRBD2. Unmatched junction bases numbered 11, after V lost 10 bases and J lost 0 bases. The CDR3 spans 17 residues. Germline V gene lookup returns CDR1 ENHRY and CDR2 SYGVKD. The CDR3 region is CATLTSGRGGSTDTQYF. CDR3 DNA: TGTGCCACCCTGACTAGCGGGAGAGGGGGTAGCACAGATACGCAGTATTTT.

V gene TRBV18 combines with J gene TRBJ2-5; D might be TRBD2 (6 bases). Per germline, CDR1 KGHSH and CDR2 LQKENI. This CDR3 spans 15 amino acids. The V end lost 3 bases, the J end lost 5 bases, and 16 bases lay between the germline ends. In DNA, the CDR3 is TGTGCCAGCTCACCCGGCTGGGACTCGAGGGAGACCCAGTACTTC. It encodes CASSPGWDSRETQYF.

The gene calls are TRBV7-2 and TRBJ2-7, with 11 bases fitting TRBD2. Unmatched junction bases numbered 12, after V lost 5 bases and J lost 0 bases. This CDR3 is 18 amino acids long. Germline CDR1 is SGHTA and CDR2 is FQGNSA. CDR3 amino acids: CASSTPRGTSGSSYEQYF. CDR3 coding DNA: TGTGCCAGCAGCACCCCGAGGGGGACTAGCGGAAGCTCCTACGAGCAGTACTTC.

This rearrangement joins TRBV7-2 to TRBJ1-5; no reliable D call. The V gene lost 5 bases and the J gene lost 4 bases, with 12 bases spanning the gap. This CDR3 has 14 amino acids. Germline V lookup: CDR1 SGHTA, CDR2 FQGNSA. The DNA for the CDR3 is TGTGCCAGCAGCCCCGTCGACGGGAATCAGCCCCAGCATTTT. It is translated as CASSPVDGNQPQHF.